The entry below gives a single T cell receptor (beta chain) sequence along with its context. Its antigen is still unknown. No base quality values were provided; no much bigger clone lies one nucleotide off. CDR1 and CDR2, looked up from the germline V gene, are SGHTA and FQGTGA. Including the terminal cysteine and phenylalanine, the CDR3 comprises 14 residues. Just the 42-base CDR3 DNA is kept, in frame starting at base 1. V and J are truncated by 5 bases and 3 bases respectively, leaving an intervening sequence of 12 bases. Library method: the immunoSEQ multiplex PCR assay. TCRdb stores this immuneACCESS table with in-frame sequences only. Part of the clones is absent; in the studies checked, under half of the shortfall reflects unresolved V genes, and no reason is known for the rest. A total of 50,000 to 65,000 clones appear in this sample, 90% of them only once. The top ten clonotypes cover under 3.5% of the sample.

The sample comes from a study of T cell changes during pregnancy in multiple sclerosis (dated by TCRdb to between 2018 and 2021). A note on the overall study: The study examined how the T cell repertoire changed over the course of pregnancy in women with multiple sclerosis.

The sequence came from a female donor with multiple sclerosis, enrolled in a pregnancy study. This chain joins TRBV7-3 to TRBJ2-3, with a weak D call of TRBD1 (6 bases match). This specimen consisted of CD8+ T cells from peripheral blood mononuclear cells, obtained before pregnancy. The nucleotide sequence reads TGTGCCAGCAGCCCGGGACATGGAACAGATACGCAGTATTTT. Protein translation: CASSPGHGTDTQYF.